Described below is a single TCR beta chain sequence and its context. This sample is part of a study of CXCR3-negative and CXCR3-positive naive CD8 T cells. Researchers prepared the TRB cDNA libraries using 5' RACE with UMI labels. After re-calling the 5' RACE reads, TCRdb lists one entry per CDR3 protein, DNA absent. Here the sample table reports fewer than 80,000 distinct CDR3 sequences. CDR1 and CDR2 (germline): SGHVS, FQNEAQ. The CDR3 spans 12 residues. The TCR sequence derives from a human donor in good health. Some clones in this sample may be carry-over from other donors' samples. Input material: naive CXCR3- CD8+ T cells from blood. Subset noted: CD45RO-CCR7+CD27+CD95- naive CD8+ T cells lacking CXCR3 (TNR3-). V is TRBV7-8 and J is TRBJ2-7. The CDR3 loop reads CASSTKTYEQYF.